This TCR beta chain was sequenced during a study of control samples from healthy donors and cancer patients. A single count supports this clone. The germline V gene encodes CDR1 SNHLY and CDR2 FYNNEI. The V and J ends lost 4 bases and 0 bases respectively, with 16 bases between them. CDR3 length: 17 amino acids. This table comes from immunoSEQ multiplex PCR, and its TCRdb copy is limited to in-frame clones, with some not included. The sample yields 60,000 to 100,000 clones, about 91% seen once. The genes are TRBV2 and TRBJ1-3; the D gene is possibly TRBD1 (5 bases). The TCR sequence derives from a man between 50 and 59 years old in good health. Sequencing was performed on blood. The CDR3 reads CASSAPGRQSSGNTIYF. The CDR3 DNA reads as TGTGCCAGCAGTGCCCCCGGTCGACAGAGCTCTGGAAACACCATATATTTT. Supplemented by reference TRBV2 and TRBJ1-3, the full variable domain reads EPEVTQTPSHQVTQMGQEVILRCVPISNHLYFYWYRQILGQKVEFLVSFYNNEISEKSEIFDDQFSVERPDGSNFTLKIRSTKLEDSAMYFCASSAPGRQSSGNTIYFGEGSWLTVV.